This TCR beta chain emerged from a study of kidney transplant recipient with SARS-CoV-2 infection. From germline, CDR1 is LNHDA and CDR2 SQIVND (reference sequence). CDR3 length: 14 residues. After removal of 6 bases from V and 7 bases from J, the junction contained 8 bases not matched to a gene. This clonotype was seen at least ten times. One entry per CDR3 protein, called by TCRdb with MiXCR from the reads. The sample shows about 240,000 distinct CDR3 sequences, more than 25% of them seen only once. The rearrangement uses TRBV19 and TRBJ1-3; 8 nucleotides match TRBD1. This TCR was sampled from a male patient between 25 and 39 years old who had COVID-19 and was a kidney transplant recipient. These T cells may partly come from the graft donor. Sequencing was performed on a blood sample, taken at baseline and on day 111 from a kidney transplant recipient. CDR3 in DNA: TGTGCCAGTAGGCTCAGGGGGCTAGGCAACACCATATATTTT. Translation: CASRLRGLGNTIYF.